This T cell receptor (delta chain) derives from a study of gamma-delta chains in newborns, infants, children (dated by TCRdb to the late 2010s). Some background on the complete study: According to the study title, microbial exposure causes polyclonal expansion of innate gammadelta T cells right after birth. Right after human newborns were born, the researchers looked at the way microbial exposure shaped their populations of innate gammadelta T cells.

TCRdb lists the instrument as Illumina MiSeq. Public reads were reanalyzed in TCRdb with CATT, and rows carrying the same DNA were merged afterwards. For this sample there are thousands of delta-chain clones; 0.25% to 0.3% appear just once. The ten largest clones represent roughly 15% of the sample. From cysteine to phenylalanine, the CDR3 is 22 amino acids long. Just CDR3 DNA is preserved here, 66 bases in frame from base 1. The germline V gene provides CDR1 GEAIGNYY and CDR2 EKD. Relative to germline, V is missing 7 bases and J is missing 0 bases, with 17 bases of the junction outside any gene match. Comment on this clone: Its antigen is not yet known. A read error likely explains this, since a far larger clone differs by one base. This sample also contains other DNA sequences that code for the same CDR3.

The source material was blood. The TCR was taken from a child who was a newborn, infant or young child, either healthy, febrile or measles-vaccinated (not recorded which). This receptor chain uses TRDV2 and TRDJ3, with 13 middle bases fitting TRDD3. The DNA sequence reads TGTGCCTGCGACGCTATTGTACTGGGGGATACGCTGAGCTCCTGGGACACCCGACAGATGTTTTTC. Its translation reads: CACDAIVLGDTLSSWDTRQMFF.